This TCR beta chain was obtained from a study of early T cells in non-severe SARS-CoV-2 infection. Study information: Whole-blood bulk RNA, unsorted, was sequenced, and chains were unpaired. Study findings and constraints: A preference for anti-spike CD8 responses marked VDJdb matching, which missed private and CD4 specificities.

With respect to this clonotype: Its antigen remains unidentified.

The protocol attached unique molecular identifiers to individual cDNA molecules. TCRdb processed the 5' RACE reads anew with MiXCR; each CDR3 protein has one entry. Of 70,000 to 75,000 distinct CDR3 sequences in the sample, approximately 14% were seen once. Germline V gene data show CDR1 as ENHRY and CDR2 as SYGVKD. The CDR3 loop spans 11 amino acids. The V gene lost 6 bases and the J gene lost 4 bases, with 4 bases spanning the gap. This clonotype originated in an adult who was a healthcare worker with PCR-confirmed SARS-CoV-2 infection or an uninfected control (not recorded which). The source material was whole blood. The chain recombines TRBV10-3 with TRBJ1-3; D not certain. CDR3 bases: TGTGCCATCAGCCCAGGAAACACCATATATTTT. This sequence encodes CAISPGNTIYF.